These T cell receptor beta chains were read from a single sample in a study of regulatory T cells in long-lasting Graves disease. One entry per CDR3 protein results from TCRdb running MiXCR on the multiplex PCR reads. The sample includes about 220,000 distinct CDR3 sequences, 15% to 20% seen only once; the top ten take about 10%. A further study also used this sample, focusing on T cells in Graves' hyperthyroidism and ophthalmopathy.

Specimen: peripheral blood mononuclear cells (PBMCs), collected at new diagnosis, from a patient treated with antithyroid drugs. These receptors were taken from a young woman with Graves disease. Both conserved end residues are part of each CDR3. D genes are given only for firm matches. The listing skips clone size in some rows; elsewhere it reads once, few, many or a size class.

j_call d_call v_call clone_size cdr3_aa cdr3_nt
TRBJ1-2 - TRBV7-9 many CASSPATGATIYGYTF TGTGCCAGCAGCCCCGCGACTGGGGCTACCATCTATGGCTACACCTTC
TRBJ1-3 - TRBV28 many CASSFRQADTIYF TGTGCCAGCAGTTTCCGACAGGCGGACACCATATATTTT
TRBJ1-2 - TRBV5-1 few CASSFDQPFYGYTF TGCGCCAGCAGCTTCGACCAACCATTCTATGGCTACACCTTC
TRBJ2-1 - TRBV9 many CASSGGDRNNEQFF TGTGCCAGCAGCGGTGGTGACCGAAACAATGAGCAGTTCTTC
TRBJ2-3 TRBD2 TRBV20-1 many CSARDLGTSGSRDTQYF TGCAGTGCTAGAGATCTCGGGACTAGCGGGAGTAGGGATACGCAGTATTTT
TRBJ1-1 TRBD1 TRBV7-8 many CASSLIPGGAEAFF TGTGCCAGCAGCTTAATTCCAGGGGGGGCTGAAGCTTTCTTT
TRBJ1-6 - TRBV19 many CASSMTEYNSPLHF TGTGCCAGTAGTATGACAGAATATAATTCACCCCTCCACTTT
TRBJ2-4 - TRBV7-8 - CASSESLVALDIQYF TGTGCCAGCAGCGAATCACTAGTAGCCCTGGACATTCAGTACTTC
TRBJ2-2 TRBD2 TRBV11-2 - CASSEREGGGELFF TGTGCCAGTTCCGAGCGGGAGGGAGGCGGGGAGCTGTTTTTT
TRBJ2-2 - TRBV29-1 few CSVGQIGGAGELFF TGCAGCGTTGGACAGATCGGGGGAGCCGGGGAGCTGTTTTTT
TRBJ2-2 TRBD1 TRBV3-1 many CASSRTGFSTGELFF TGTGCCAGCAGCCGGACAGGGTTCAGCACCGGGGAGCTGTTTTTT
TRBJ2-3 - TRBV30 many CAWMSGADTQYF TGTGCCTGGATGTCCGGTGCAGATACGCAGTATTTT
TRBJ2-7 TRBD1 TRBV15 - CATSRDTGGFYEQYF TGTGCCACCAGCAGAGATACAGGGGGATTCTACGAGCAGTACTTC